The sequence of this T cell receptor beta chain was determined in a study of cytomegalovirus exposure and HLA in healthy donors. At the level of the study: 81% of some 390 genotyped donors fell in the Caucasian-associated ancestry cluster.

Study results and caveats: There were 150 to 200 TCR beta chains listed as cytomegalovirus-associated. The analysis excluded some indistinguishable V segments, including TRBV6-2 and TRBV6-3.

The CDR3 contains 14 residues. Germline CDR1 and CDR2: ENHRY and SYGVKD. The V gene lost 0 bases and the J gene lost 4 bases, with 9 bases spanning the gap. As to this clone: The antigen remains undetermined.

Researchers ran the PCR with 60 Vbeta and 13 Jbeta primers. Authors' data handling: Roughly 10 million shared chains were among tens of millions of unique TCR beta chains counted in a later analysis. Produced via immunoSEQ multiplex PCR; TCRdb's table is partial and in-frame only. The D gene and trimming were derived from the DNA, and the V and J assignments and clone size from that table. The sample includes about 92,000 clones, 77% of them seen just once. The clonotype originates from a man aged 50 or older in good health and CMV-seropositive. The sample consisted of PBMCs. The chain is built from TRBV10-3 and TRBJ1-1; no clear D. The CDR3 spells CAISESERVTEAFF. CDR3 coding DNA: TGTGCCATCAGTGAGTCCGAGAGGGTCACTGAAGCTTTCTTT.